The 31 T cell receptor beta chains presented below share a single source sample, sequenced in a study of neoadjuvant anti-PD-1 for oral cavity cancer. The sample's time point: after neoadjuvant nivolumab, at surgical resection. Data came from immunoSEQ multiplex PCR; TCRdb stores just in-frame clones and leaves some out. Here the sample spans 37,000 or so clones, about 36% being singletons. This material consisted of tumor tissue, taken after nivolumab (anti-PD-1) treatment. Receptors originate from a person aged 40 to 85 with oral cavity squamous cell carcinoma.

This clone appeared many times. The CDR3, as DNA: TGTGCCAGCATCTCAATAGCGGGAGCCTACAATGAGCAGTTCTTC. Amino acid sequence: CASISIAGAYNEQFF. This rearrangement joins TRBV2 to TRBJ2-1, with TRBD2 matching over 9 bases. CDR1 and CDR2 from the germline V gene are SNHLY and FYNNEI. The V gene end was trimmed by 7 bases and the J gene end by 2 bases; junction bases not matched to a gene: 6. There are 15 residues in the CDR3.

The gene calls are TRBV27 and TRBJ2-7, with D perhaps matching TRBD1 (6 bases). CDR1 and CDR2 (germline): MNHEY, SMNVEV (reference sequence). V dropped 8 bases and J dropped 3 bases, with 20 bases sitting between them. There are 15 residues in the CDR3. CDR3 protein: CASGNRVVSGYEQYF. CDR3 coding DNA: TGTGCCAGCGGTAACAGGGTGGTGAGCGGCTACGAGCAGTACTTC.

This chain joins TRBV9 and TRBJ1-3; no clear D. The CDR3 is 14 residues long. V gave up 0 bases and J gave up 2 bases, with 6 bases separating them. Germline V gene lookup returns CDR1 SGDLS and CDR2 YYNGEE. CDR3 sequence reads: CASSVGNAGNTIYF. The DNA for the CDR3 is TGTGCCAGCAGCGTAGGCAATGCTGGAAACACCATATATTTT.

This clone was seen a handful of times. CDR3 sequence (DNA): TGCGCCAGTACTAAGAGCCCGGATGGTGAGCAGTTCTTC. This encodes CASTKSPDGEQFF. The rearrangement uses TRBV10-1 and TRBJ2-1; D is unclear. Germline V gene sequence: CDR1 WNHNN, CDR2 SYGVQD (reference sequence). The CDR3 runs to 13 residues. Trimming stripped 9 bases from V and 9 bases from J, with 18 bases between.

The chain employs TRBV2 and TRBJ2-1; TRBD1 matches 9 bases. The CDR3 is made up of 15 amino acids. V lost 5 bases and J lost 6; bases outside the gene matches: 8. From germline, CDR1 is SNHLY and CDR2 FYNNEI. The CDR3 nucleotides read TGTGCCAGCAGTCTACAGGGGGCAAGGGGCAATGAGCAGTTCTTC. Translation gives CASSLQGARGNEQFF.

The V gene is TRBV6-5, the J gene TRBJ2-7, with 10 bases identical to TRBD1. The CDR3 is 13 amino acids. Per germline, CDR1 MNHEY and CDR2 SVGAGI. The V and J ends lost 5 bases and 6 bases, in that order; junction bases with no gene match: 4. CDR3 protein: CASSRQGAGEQYF. The CDR3 DNA reads TGTGCCAGCAGTCGACAGGGGGCGGGCGAGCAGTACTTC.

This rearrangement joins TRBV15 to TRBJ1-2; no clear D gene. The CDR3 is 16 residues long. V gave up 0 bases and J gave up 0 bases, with 11 bases separating them. Looked up from germline, CDR1 is LNHNV and CDR2 is YYDKDF (reference sequence). DNA of the CDR3: TGTGCCACCAGCAGAGATGGAATCGATGCTAACTATGGCTACACCTTC. This translates into CATSRDGIDANYGYTF.

This clone came up a few times. V and J are TRBV7-8 and TRBJ1-3; the match to TRBD1 covers 12 bases. Trimming removed 5 bases from V and 4 bases from J; junction bases left unmatched: 6. Germline assignment: CDR1 SGHVS and CDR2 FQNEAQ. The length of the CDR3 is 16 residues. In DNA, the CDR3 is TGTGCCAGCAGCCCGGGACAGGGGGCGAACGGAAACACCATATATTTT. Its protein is CASSPGQGANGNTIYF.

This clone was observed a single time. The rearrangement links TRBV30 to TRBJ1-1, with D unresolved. The germline V gene has CDR1 GTSNPN and CDR2 SVGIG (reference sequence). V was trimmed by 2 bases and J by 4 bases, leaving 5 bases between them. This CDR3 comprises 11 residues. The CDR3 reads CAWSLGTEAFF. Written as DNA, the CDR3 is TGTGCCTGGAGTCTGGGCACTGAAGCTTTCTTT. Drawing the rest from reference TRBV30 and TRBJ1-1, the complete variable domain is SQTIHQWPATLVQPVGSPLSLECTVEGTSNPNLYWYRQAAGRGLQLLFYSVGIGQISSEVPQNLSASRPQDRQFILSSKKLLLSDSGFYLCAWSLGTEAFFGQGTRLTVV.

This clone showed up just a few times. The rearrangement uses TRBV6-5 and TRBJ1-1, with 7 positions matching TRBD1. The V and J ends lost 5 bases and 0 bases, in that order; junction bases with no gene match: 6. This CDR3 spans 15 amino acids. Germline CDR1 is MNHEY and CDR2 is SVGAGI. In nucleotides, the CDR3 is TGTGCCAGCAGTCGGTCGGGACAGCTGAACACTGAAGCTTTCTTT. This translates into CASSRSGQLNTEAFF.

The table lists this clone with a few counts. This sequence joins TRBV28 and TRBJ2-3; unclear D gene. The CDR3 runs 14 residues. V was trimmed by 3 bases and J by 2 bases, leaving 9 bases between them. Germline V gene data show CDR1 as MDHEN and CDR2 as SYDVKM. This CDR3 is CASSLGGVTDTQYF. DNA of the CDR3: TGTGCCAGCAGTTTGGGTGGGGTCACAGATACGCAGTATTTT.

This chain joins TRBV6-1 and TRBJ1-1, with D perhaps matching TRBD1 (5 bases). Looked up from germline, CDR1 is MNHNS and CDR2 is SASEGT. V lost 4 bases, J lost 4 bases, and 19 bases lay in between. CDR3 length: 16 amino acids. CDR3 loop: CASSVGEVSLGTEAFF. The CDR3 DNA reads as TGTGCCAGCAGTGTGGGGGAGGTTAGTTTAGGCACTGAAGCTTTCTTT.

This clone was found a few times. The chain recombines TRBV5-1 with TRBJ1-1; unclear D gene. The V end lost 4 bases, the J end lost 7 bases, and 11 bases lay between the germline ends. CDR1 is SGHRS, CDR2 YFSETQ, per germline. This CDR3 region has 12 residues. The CDR3, as DNA: TGCGCCAGCAGCCAAAAGGGCATTGAAGCTTTCTTT. Protein: CASSQKGIEAFF. The full variable domain, with the rest looked up from reference TRBV5-1 and TRBJ1-1, is KAGVTQTPRYLIKTRGQQVTLSCSPISGHRSVSWYQQTPGQGLQFLFEYFSETQRNKGNFPGRFSGRQFSNSRSEMNVSTLELGDSALYLCASSQKGIEAFFGQGTRLTVV.

In this sample, this clone turned up a few times. V and J are TRBV30 and TRBJ2-5; perhaps TRBD1 as D (6 bases). In germline, CDR1 is GTSNPN, CDR2 SVGIG (reference sequence). The CDR3 spans 13 residues. V lost 3 bases, J lost 4 bases, and 12 bases lay in between. CDR3 amino acids: CAWRMSGVETQYF. The CDR3 nucleotides read TGTGCCTGGAGGATGTCAGGGGTAGAGACCCAGTACTTC. Supplemented by reference TRBV30 and TRBJ2-5, the full variable domain reads SQTIHQWPATLVQPVGSPLSLECTVEGTSNPNLYWYRQAAGRGLQLLFYSVGIGQISSEVPQNLSASRPQDRQFILSSKKLLLSDSGFYLCAWRMSGVETQYFGPGTRLLVL.

The chain employs TRBV4-1 and TRBJ1-1; D is perhaps TRBD1 (5 bases). The CDR3 has 15 amino acids. Trimming pared 0 bases from V and 1 base from J, leaving 9 bases between. Germline V gene sequence: CDR1 MGHRA, CDR2 YSYEKL. The CDR3 is CASSQEYDRNTEAFF. As DNA, the CDR3 is TGCGCCAGCAGCCAAGAGTATGACAGGAACACTGAAGCTTTCTTT.

This clone came up a few times. V usage is TRBV5-1 and J usage is TRBJ2-7; D is perhaps TRBD1 (6 bases). V was clipped by 0 bases and J by 3 bases, with 19 bases between them. The V gene's germline CDR1 is SGHRS and CDR2 YFSETQ. This CDR3 spans 17 amino acids. The DNA for the CDR3 is TGCGCCAGCAGCTTGGCGACCCACAGGGTGTTCGGCTACGAGCAGTACTTC. As protein: CASSLATHRVFGYEQYF.

The chain links TRBV7-3 to TRBJ2-7; no firm D call. The V gene lost 1 base and the J gene lost 2 bases, with 15 bases spanning the gap. Germline CDR1 reads SGHTA; CDR2 reads FQGTGA. The CDR3 sequence is 16 residues long. The CDR3 region has the DNA TGTGCCAGCAGCTTAAGTCGGGTGGCATCTACCTACGAGCAGTACTTC. Protein product: CASSLSRVASTYEQYF.

This chain joins TRBV4-1 and TRBJ1-3, with D possibly TRBD1 on 6 matching bases. This CDR3 contains 15 residues. CDR1 and CDR2 (germline): MGHRA, YSYEKL. V was pared by 4 bases and J by 0 bases, with 10 bases between. As DNA, the CDR3 is TGCGCCAGCAGCCGCTCAGGGGTCTCTGGAAACACCATATATTTT. Translated: CASSRSGVSGNTIYF.

As regards this clone: A much larger clone sits a single nucleotide away, making a read error possible. This chain uses TRBV7-8 with TRBJ2-6, with D unclear. The length of the CDR3 is 15 residues. The germline V gene has CDR1 SGHVS and CDR2 FQNEAQ. The V end was cut by 1 base, the J end by 0 bases, with 4 bases between. CDR3 amino acids: CASSLGGSGANVLTF. The CDR3 coding sequence is TGTGCCAGCAGCTTAGGGGGCTCTGGGGCCAACGTCCTGACTTTC.

This clone occurred a few times. J is TRBJ2-2 and V is TRBV5-4; TRBD1 is a possible D gene (6 bases). The germline V and J ends were trimmed by 3 bases and 5 bases, with 8 bases remaining between them. This CDR3 comprises 13 residues. Germline V gene data show CDR1 as SGHNT and CDR2 as YYREEE (reference sequence). CDR3 sequence (DNA): TGTGCCAGCAGCTCGCAGGGGACCGGGGAGCTGTTTTTT. This encodes CASSSQGTGELFF. Drawing the rest from reference TRBV5-4 and TRBJ2-2, the complete variable domain is ETGVTQSPTHLIKTRGQQVTLRCSSQSGHNTVSWYQQALGQGPQFIFQYYREEENGRGNFPPRFSGLQFPNYSSELNVNALELDDSALYLCASSSQGTGELFFGEGSRLTVL.

The chain recombines TRBV9 with TRBJ2-2; D is tentatively TRBD1 or TRBD2 (5 bases each). The length of the CDR3 is 17 residues. The germline V gene has CDR1 SGDLS and CDR2 YYNGEE. V dropped 4 bases and J dropped 4 bases, with 20 bases sitting between them. In DNA, the CDR3 is TGTGCCAGCAGCCCTTCGGGCAGCCCGGGGCGCACCGGGGAGCTGTTTTTT. Amino acid sequence: CASSPSGSPGRTGELFF.

Turning to this clone: Within the sample, other DNA sequences also encode this same CDR3. The chain couples TRBV19 to TRBJ1-1; perhaps TRBD1 as D (5 bases). V was clipped by 1 base and J by 0 bases, with 9 bases between them. The germline CDR1 and CDR2 sequences are LNHDA and SQIVND (reference sequence). There are 15 residues in the CDR3. CDR3 amino acids: CASSIGGRVNTEAFF. DNA of the CDR3: TGTGCCAGTAGTATAGGAGGCAGGGTGAACACTGAAGCTTTCTTT. The whole variable domain, remainder taken from reference TRBV19 and TRBJ1-1, is DGGITQSPKYLFRKEGQNVTLSCEQNLNHDAMYWYRQDPGQGLRLIYYSQIVNDFQKGDIAEGYSVSREKKESFPLTVTSAQKNPTAFYLCASSIGGRVNTEAFFGQGTRLTVV.

V and J are TRBV27 and TRBJ1-2, with D possibly being TRBD1 (6 bases). The V gene's germline CDR1 is MNHEY and CDR2 SMNVEV (reference sequence). The CDR3 covers 13 residues. V was pared by 7 bases and J by 3 bases, with 12 bases between. As DNA, the CDR3 is TGTGCCAGCAAAGGCTCAGGGGACTATGGCTACACCTTC. Translating it yields CASKGSGDYGYTF.

This clone has more than one count but fewer than ten. This chain connects TRBV30 to TRBJ1-5, with D tentatively TRBD1 (5 bases). V was clipped by 0 bases and J by 6 bases, with 18 bases between them. The CDR3 runs to 16 residues. The germline V gene has CDR1 GTSNPN and CDR2 SVGIG (reference sequence). The DNA for the CDR3 is TGTGCCTGGAGTGTAAGGGGCGGGCCCGGCAGTCAGCCCCAGCATTTT. It is translated as CAWSVRGGPGSQPQHF.

This clone showed up just a few times. The rearrangement links TRBV28 to TRBJ2-7; TRBD2 matches at 9 bases. Germline V gene sequence: CDR1 MDHEN, CDR2 SYDVKM. V gave up 5 bases and J gave up 2 bases; unmatched junction bases: 4. The CDR3 has 14 amino acids. CDR3 sequence reads: CASSGLAMAYEQYF. The DNA of the CDR3 is TGTGCCAGCAGTGGACTAGCGATGGCCTACGAGCAGTACTTC.

There are a few counts of this clone. V usage is TRBV7-3 and J usage is TRBJ1-2; D is undetermined. The CDR3 runs to 14 residues. Per germline, CDR1 SGHTA and CDR2 FQGTGA. The V and J ends lost 4 bases and 5 bases respectively, with 14 bases between them. This CDR3 is CASSSGPDGYGYTF. The CDR3 coding sequence is TGTGCCAGCAGCTCAGGACCCGATGGTTATGGCTACACCTTC.

Notes on this clone: Other DNA sequences from this sample encode an identical CDR3 as well. The V gene is TRBV11-2, the J gene TRBJ2-5, with no clear D. Germline loops: CDR1 SGHAT, CDR2 FQNNGV. Deletions cut 2 bases from V and 5 bases from J, with 9 bases between. The CDR3 has 13 amino acids. The CDR3 coding sequence is TGTGCCAGCAGCTTACAAGTAAGGGAGACCCAGTACTTC. Amino acids: CASSLQVRETQYF.

This clone came up a few times. V gene TRBV9 combines with J gene TRBJ1-2; D might be TRBD1 (6 bases). The CDR3 totals 13 residues. Germline assignment: CDR1 SGDLS and CDR2 YYNGEE. Trimming stripped 4 bases from V and 7 bases from J, with 14 bases between. The CDR3 is CASSSYRDIGYTF. Written as DNA, the CDR3 is TGTGCCAGCAGCTCCTACCGGGACATTGGCTACACCTTC.

This rearrangement joins TRBV19 to TRBJ1-2; D remains ambiguous. Germline values: CDR1 LNHDA, CDR2 SQIVND (reference sequence). The CDR3 consists of 15 residues. V was trimmed by 6 bases and J by 6 bases, leaving 20 bases between them. The CDR3 coding sequence is TGTGCCAGTAGAAACTCTTTCTACCTCCCCGATGGCTACACCTTC. Its translation: CASRNSFYLPDGYTF.

This clone was counted a few times. V gene TRBV27 combines with J gene TRBJ2-7; D unclear. Germline V lookup: CDR1 MNHEY, CDR2 SMNVEV (reference sequence). This CDR3 has 14 amino acids. The V end was cut by 6 bases, the J end by 0 bases, with 12 bases between. The CDR3 DNA reads TGTGCCAGCAGCACGACAAGACGCTCCTACGAGCAGTACTTC. Protein: CASSTTRRSYEQYF.

This clone turned up a few times. This sequence joins TRBV4-1 and TRBJ2-5; TRBD2 might be the D (6 bases). The V end was cut by 4 bases, the J end by 7 bases, with 19 bases between. Per the germline V gene, CDR1 is MGHRA and CDR2 is YSYEKL. There are 15 residues in the CDR3. CDR3 sequence reads: CASSPPGAITGTQYF. CDR3 nucleotides: TGCGCCAGCAGCCCGCCGGGAGCTATTACGGGGACCCAGTACTTC.